This TCR beta chain stems from a study of OX40 agonist ivuxolimab in advanced cancers. V gave up 6 bases and J gave up 4 bases; unmatched junction bases: 3. The CDR3 is made up of 13 amino acids. Germline V CDR1 and CDR2: SGHAT, FQNNGV. The protocol was immunoSEQ multiplex PCR, while the TCRdb copy is restricted to in-frame clones and leaves out a portion. The sample consists of about 50,000 clones, roughly 80% of them appearing once. This receptor was obtained from an adult with an advanced solid tumor such as melanoma, head and neck, liver or kidney cancer. V and J are TRBV11-2 and TRBJ2-3; 8 bases agree with TRBD2. The specimen was CD4+ or CD8+ T cells sorted from blood, collected in a trial of the OX40 agonist ivuxolimab. The CDR3 DNA follows: TGTGCCAGCAGGAGCGGGAGTTCAGATACGCAGTATTTT. This sequence encodes CASRSGSSDTQYF.